These 26 T cell receptor beta chains share one sample of origin, sequenced in a study of PD-1 blockade in mismatch repair-deficient tumors. The method was immunoSEQ multiplex PCR; TCRdb's version includes in-frame clones alone and lacks a portion of them. This table holds around 40,000 clones, about 85% found once. The sample in question was peripheral blood, obtained 76 weeks after starting pembrolizumab. The origin of the receptors is an adult with mismatch repair-deficient cancer.

This clone was found once. The chain carries TRBV6-1 and TRBJ2-1; 7 bases are shared with TRBD1. V shed 6 bases and J 3 bases; nucleotides not matched to a gene: 8. Germline loops: CDR1 MNHNS, CDR2 SASEGT. This CDR3 contains 15 residues. The CDR3 spells CASRWDSRDYNEQFF. CDR3 nucleotide sequence: TGTGCCAGCAGATGGGACAGCCGCGACTACAATGAGCAGTTCTTC.

The rearrangement links TRBV7-9 to TRBJ2-7; no definite D call. The germline V gene has CDR1 SEHNR and CDR2 FQNEAQ (reference sequence). The CDR3 runs 14 residues. V was cut by 5 bases and J by 2 bases, with 13 bases left in between. The CDR3 DNA sequence: TGTGCCAGCAGCCCGGTCGGCTTCCCCTACGAGCAGTACTTC. It specifies CASSPVGFPYEQYF.

This clone was counted once. The genes are TRBV29-1 and TRBJ1-1; D is unclear. Per the germline V gene, CDR1 is SQVTM and CDR2 is ANQGSEA. This CDR3 region has 13 residues. Between the trimmed V and J ends, which lost 6 bases and 6 bases, there was a span of 17 bases. The CDR3 region has the DNA TGCAGCGTGGACGAGGGAGGGTTCTCTGAAGCTTTCTTT. Protein product: CSVDEGGFSEAFF.

V and J are TRBV6-5 and TRBJ2-5; D is unclear. The germline V gene encodes CDR1 MNHEY and CDR2 SVGAGI. Trimming cost V 10 bases and J 2 bases, with 20 bases left between them. This CDR3 spans 15 amino acids. The CDR3 DNA reads as TGTGCCATCGACTTAGGCCCCAGGCCGCAAGAGACCCAGTACTTC. Encoded protein: CAIDLGPRPQETQYF.

The chain links TRBV18 to TRBJ1-4, with TRBD1 identical over 10 bases. The CDR3 sequence is 18 residues long. V lost 2 bases to trimming and J lost 7 bases; unmatched junction nucleotides: 13. Germline V gives CDR1 KGHSH, CDR2 LQKENI. CDR3 in DNA: TGTGCCAGCTCACCATACCCCCCGGGGACAGGGGCTACTGAAAAACTGTTTTTT. Translating gives CASSPYPPGTGATEKLFF. Supplemented by reference TRBV18 and TRBJ1-4, the full variable domain reads NAGVMQNPRHLVRRRGQEARLRCSPMKGHSHVYWYRQLPEEGLKFMVYLQKENIIDESGMPKERFSAEFPKEGPSILRIQQVVRGDSAAYFCASSPYPPGTGATEKLFFGSGTQLSVL.

V and J are TRBV29-1 and TRBJ2-3, with D perhaps TRBD1 (6 bases). V lost 4 bases to trimming and J lost 0 bases, with 11 bases between them. The length of the CDR3 is 14 residues. Germline CDR1 and CDR2: SQVTM and ANQGSEA. CDR3 protein: CSVVTGPSTDTQYF. Written as DNA, the CDR3 is TGCAGCGTTGTCACAGGGCCAAGCACAGATACGCAGTATTTT.

V usage is TRBV6-5 and J usage is TRBJ2-1; TRBD2 matches at 11 bases. Germline V gene lookup returns CDR1 MNHEY and CDR2 SVGAGI. V shed 6 bases and J 2 bases; nucleotides not matched to a gene: 3. The CDR3 has 15 amino acids. The CDR3 loop is CASRGTSGTYNEQFF. CDR3 bases: TGTGCCAGCAGGGGGACTAGCGGAACCTACAATGAGCAGTTCTTC.

The chain carries TRBV20-1 and TRBJ2-5, with no clear D. V lost 4 bases and J 3 bases, leaving 6 bases between the germline ends. There are 11 residues in the CDR3. Germline-derived CDR1 and CDR2 are DFQATT and SNEGSKA (reference sequence). The CDR3 region is CSAKPEETQYF. Here the CDR3 DNA reads TGCAGTGCTAAACCTGAAGAGACCCAGTACTTC.

The chain couples TRBV10-1 to TRBJ2-1; D tentatively fits TRBD1 or TRBD2 (5 bases each). This CDR3 is built from 15 residues. CDR1 is WNHNN, CDR2 SYGVQD, per germline (reference sequence). V lost 3 bases and J 4 bases, leaving 13 bases between the germline ends. The CDR3 DNA reads as TGCGCCAGCAGTGAATCGGGGCGTGAGTACAATGAGCAGTTCTTC. Its translation: CASSESGREYNEQFF.

V gene TRBV7-9 combines with J gene TRBJ2-7; the match to TRBD2 covers 14 bases. Germline assignment: CDR1 SEHNR and CDR2 FQNEAQ (reference sequence). With 4 bases clipped from V and 4 bases from J, the junction kept 3 bases outside the gene matches. The CDR3 spans 15 residues. The CDR3 sequence is CASSSGTSGSYEQYF. CDR3 coding DNA: TGTGCCAGCAGCTCTGGGACTAGCGGGAGTTACGAGCAGTACTTC.

The chain recombines TRBV2 with TRBJ1-1; D not resolved. Germline V gene sequence: CDR1 SNHLY, CDR2 FYNNEI. V lost 4 bases, J lost 11 bases, and 11 bases lay in between. The CDR3 length is 11 residues. CDR3 protein: CASSGVSAAFF. In nucleotides, the CDR3 is TGTGCCAGCAGTGGAGTATCCGCGGCTTTCTTT.

The V gene is TRBV19, the J gene TRBJ1-1, with 9 positions matching TRBD1. The trim removed 6 bases at V and 4 bases at J, leaving 12 bases unmatched. The CDR3 contains 16 residues. Germline V gene lookup returns CDR1 LNHDA and CDR2 SQIVND (reference sequence). CDR3 bases: TGTGCCAGTAGCAGAACAGGGGGCGATCAGACCACTGAAGCTTTCTTT. It is translated as CASSRTGGDQTTEAFF.

V is TRBV27 and J is TRBJ2-1; perhaps TRBD2 as D (6 bases). V lost 7 bases to trimming and J lost 4 bases, with 17 bases between them. Germline CDR1 is MNHEY and CDR2 is SMNVEV (reference sequence). This CDR3 has 15 residues. The CDR3 loop reads CASIRGGKIYNEQFF. Here the CDR3 DNA reads TGTGCCAGCATAAGGGGCGGGAAAATATACAATGAGCAGTTCTTC.

The table lists this clone with a count of one. V is TRBV19 and J is TRBJ1-4; the D gene is possibly TRBD1 (5 bases). The V end lost 3 bases, the J end lost 12 bases, and 14 bases lay between the germline ends. There are 13 residues in the CDR3. Germline CDR1 reads LNHDA; CDR2 reads SQIVND (reference sequence). The CDR3 sequence: CASSIEAGGELFF. The CDR3 DNA reads TGTGCCAGTAGTATTGAAGCCGGGGGGGAACTGTTTTTT.

The gene calls are TRBV6-6 and TRBJ2-2; 8 bases line up with TRBD1. Per germline, CDR1 MNHNY and CDR2 SVGAGI (reference sequence). The CDR3 length is 16 residues. J lost 7 bases, V lost 2 bases, and 9 bases had no gene match. The chain's CDR3 is CASSYRTGGSVGELFF. The CDR3 nucleotides read TGTGCCAGCAGTTACCGTACAGGGGGATCTGTCGGGGAGCTGTTTTTT.

The V gene is TRBV27, the J gene TRBJ1-1; a weak D match, TRBD1 (6 bases). CDR1 and CDR2 (germline): MNHEY, SMNVEV (reference sequence). Trimming stripped 6 bases from V and 4 bases from J, with 15 bases between. The CDR3 is 14 residues long. Here the CDR3 reads CASSSRDKFTEAFF. CDR3 DNA: TGTGCCAGCAGCTCGCGGGACAAATTCACTGAAGCTTTCTTT.

This chain joins TRBV30 and TRBJ1-2, with no clear D. V dropped 0 bases and J dropped 8 bases, with 16 bases sitting between them. The germline gives CDR1 GTSNPN, CDR2 SVGIG (reference sequence). The CDR3 totals 14 residues. This CDR3 reads CAWSVQPGVGGYTF. The DNA of the CDR3 is TGTGCCTGGAGTGTACAGCCGGGAGTGGGGGGCTACACCTTC.

The chain recombines TRBV7-2 with TRBJ2-1; no clear D gene. This CDR3 has 13 residues. The V end was cut by 2 bases, the J end by 4 bases, with 6 bases between. The V gene's germline CDR1 is SGHTA and CDR2 FQGNSA. CDR3: CASSLNEYNEQFF. The CDR3 bases are TGTGCCAGCAGCTTAAATGAATACAATGAGCAGTTCTTC.

The chain employs TRBV7-9 and TRBJ1-4, with 7 nucleotides matching TRBD1. The germline V gene has CDR1 SEHNR and CDR2 FQNEAQ (reference sequence). The CDR3 contains 14 residues. J gave up 7 bases and V 5 bases, and 7 bases lay outside the gene matches. DNA of the CDR3: TGTGCCAGCAGCGGGCAGGCAGGGGGTGAAAAACTGTTTTTT. It codes for CASSGQAGGEKLFF.

As concerns this clone: Additional DNA sequences in this sample encode the identical CDR3. The chain recombines TRBV18 with TRBJ2-5, with D uncertain. V was cut by 0 bases and J by 4 bases, with 3 bases left in between. CDR3 length equals 12 residues. Germline V lookup: CDR1 KGHSH, CDR2 LQKENI. The CDR3 is CASSPPGETQYF. CDR3 bases: TGTGCCAGCTCACCACCAGGAGAGACCCAGTACTTC.

The chain combines TRBV7-6 with TRBJ2-3; 7 bases match TRBD2. Germline-derived CDR1 and CDR2 are SGHVS and FNYEAQ. CDR3 length: 15 amino acids. V trimming: 0 bases; J trimming: 3 bases; junction bases outside the gene matches: 3. CDR3 sequence reads: CASSLASGTTDTQYF. In DNA form, the CDR3 reads TGTGCCAGCAGCTTAGCGAGCGGGACTACAGATACGCAGTATTTT.

The chain carries TRBV12-5 and TRBJ2-1; possibly TRBD2 for D (6 bases). The ends were cut back, 0 bases at V and 1 base at J, with 13 bases in the middle. The germline V gene encodes CDR1 LGHNT and CDR2 FRNRAP. This CDR3 has 17 residues. The CDR3 sequence: CASGLVRTSWSYNEQFF. The CDR3 DNA sequence: TGTGCTAGTGGTTTGGTACGAACTAGCTGGTCCTACAATGAGCAGTTCTTC.

The chain links TRBV6-6 to TRBJ2-7; unclear D gene. The germline CDR1 and CDR2 sequences are MNHNY and SVGAGI (reference sequence). With 6 bases removed from V and 4 bases from J, the gap between germline ends came to 10 bases. CDR3 length: 12 residues. DNA for the CDR3: TGTGCCAGCAGGGCCGGGTCTTACGAGCAGTACTTC. Translated: CASRAGSYEQYF.

The sample holds a few counts of this clone. This sequence joins TRBV7-9 and TRBJ2-1, with a tentative D call TRBD2 (6 bases). The CDR3 has 15 amino acids. CDR1 and CDR2 from the germline V gene are SEHNR and FQNEAQ (reference sequence). Trimming stripped 0 bases from V and 7 bases from J, with 13 bases between. This chain's CDR3 is CASSLAEGPWNEQFF. The CDR3 DNA is TGTGCCAGCAGCTTAGCGGAGGGCCCCTGGAATGAGCAGTTCTTC.

This rearrangement joins TRBV11-3 to TRBJ2-7; D call uncertain. Trimming removed 5 bases at V and 2 bases at J, with 10 bases between. CDR3 length: 13 residues. The germline CDR1 and CDR2 sequences are SGHNT and YENEEA. The CDR3 DNA reads TGTGCCAGCAGCCGCGGAAGTGCCTACGAGCAGTACTTC. Translating it yields CASSRGSAYEQYF.

The chain combines TRBV29-1 with TRBJ2-3, with 11 bases fitting TRBD1. The length of the CDR3 is 15 residues. Per the germline V gene, CDR1 is SQVTM and CDR2 is ANQGSEA. Trimming cost V 5 bases and J 3 bases; bases outside gene matches: 7. CDR3 sequence reads: CSVSGTGGLTDTQYF. The CDR3 DNA sequence: TGCAGCGTTTCCGGGACAGGGGGATTAACAGATACGCAGTATTTT.